These T cell receptor beta chains were read from a single sample in a study of cytomegalovirus exposure and HLA in healthy donors. Method: immunoSEQ multiplex PCR; TCRdb's copy keeps in-frame clones and lacks some. The table has around 150,000 clones, approximately 77% seen once. The specimen sequenced was PBMCs. The receptors were gathered from a male donor in good health and CMV-seropositive. Both conserved end residues are part of each CDR3.

v_call,j_call,cdr3_aa
TRBV21-1,TRBJ2-7,CAIHSRRTSWYEQYF
TRBV10-3,TRBJ2-1,CATSRDSNYNEQFF
TRBV30,TRBJ1-1,CAWSVPRQGRPEAFF
TRBV7-9,TRBJ2-2,CASSPWTSGGTGELFF
TRBV2,TRBJ2-3,CASKTGTSGTDTQYF
TRBV5-1,TRBJ2-5,CASNLGAGETQYF
TRBV6-1,TRBJ1-5,CASSGSFQGPKNQPQHF
TRBV7-8,TRBJ2-3,CASSSGTSGNPSTDTQYF
TRBV4-3,TRBJ1-2,CASSQDWRDRGPYGYTF
TRBV10-1,TRBJ2-1,CASSGEILPINEQFF
TRBV6-1,TRBJ2-2,CASQQGASGELFF
TRBV6-1,TRBJ1-2,CASSKAGGKQGYTF
TRBV7-6,TRBJ2-1,CASSPPAGGYNEQFF
TRBV6-5,TRBJ1-1,CASSSWTGGTEAFF
TRBV10-2,TRBJ2-7,CASSTARRSEQYF
TRBV27,TRBJ1-5,CASSSYRANQPQHF
TRBV7-8,TRBJ2-7,CASSLRERDLYEQYF
TRBV5-8,TRBJ1-2,CASSLVRGNGYTF
TRBV7-2,TRBJ2-7,CASSLQTGYDEQYF
TRBV2,TRBJ1-1,CASSPLKLSNTEAFF
TRBV7-9,TRBJ2-3,CASSIPGTSGATDTQYF
TRBV5-8,TRBJ2-5,CASSLERGETQYF
TRBV2,TRBJ1-1,CASRTQGGGEGAFF
TRBV2,TRBJ2-1,CASSVSGGVLGEQFF
TRBV10-3,TRBJ2-5,CAISESIGLADYTETQYF
TRBV5-1,TRBJ2-7,CASSWGGTGGGEQYF
TRBV15,TRBJ1-1,CATTEDLSFATEAFF
TRBV6-6,TRBJ2-6,CASRTGGSGANVLTF
TRBV5-6,TRBJ1-2,CASSLRGAIGYTF
TRBV29-1,TRBJ1-1,CSVEGQANTEAFF
TRBV6-5,TRBJ2-4,CASSYSTIGPKNIQYF
TRBV2,TRBJ2-4,CASSKVTEQKNIQYF